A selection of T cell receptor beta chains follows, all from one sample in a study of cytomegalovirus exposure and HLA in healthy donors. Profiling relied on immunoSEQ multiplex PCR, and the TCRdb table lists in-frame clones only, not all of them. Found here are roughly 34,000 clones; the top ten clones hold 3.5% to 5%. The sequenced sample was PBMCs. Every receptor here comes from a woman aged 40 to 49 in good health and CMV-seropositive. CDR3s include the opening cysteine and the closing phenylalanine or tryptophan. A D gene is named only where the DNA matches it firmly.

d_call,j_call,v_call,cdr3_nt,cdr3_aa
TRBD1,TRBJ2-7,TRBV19,TGTGCCAGTAAACCAGGGGGAGCGGTCCGCTCCTACGAGCAGTACTTC,CASKPGGAVRSYEQYF
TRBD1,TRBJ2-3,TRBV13,TGTGCCAGCAGCTCCGGGGACAGCTCTACAGATACGCAGTATTTT,CASSSGDSSTDTQYF
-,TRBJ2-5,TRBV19,TGTGCCAGTAGTTCCCACTACCAGCGAGAGACCCAGTACTTC,CASSSHYQRETQYF
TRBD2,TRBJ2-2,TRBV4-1,TGCGCCAGCAGCCAAGGCTCTAGCGGGAGGGCCATCGGGGAGCTGTTTTTT,CASSQGSSGRAIGELFF
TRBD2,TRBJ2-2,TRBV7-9,TGTGCCAGCAGCTTAATTTCAGCGGGAGGGCGTCCCGGGGAGCTGTTTTTT,CASSLISAGGRPGELFF
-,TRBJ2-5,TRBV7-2,TGTGCCAGCAGCTTAAATGGGGCGCAAGAGACCCAGTACTTC,CASSLNGAQETQYF
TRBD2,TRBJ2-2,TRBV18,TGTGCCAGCTCATCTACTAGCGGGCCGAACACCGGGGAGCTGTTTTTT,CASSSTSGPNTGELFF
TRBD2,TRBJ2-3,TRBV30,TGTGCCTGGAGTACCCCGGGACTAGCGGGAGTTGCTACGCAGTATTTT,CAWSTPGLAGVATQYF
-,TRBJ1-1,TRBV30,TGTGCCTGGAGCGCATTTGGGAGGGGGAAAGACACTGAAGCTTTCTTT,CAWSAFGRGKDTEAFF
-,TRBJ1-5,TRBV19,TGTGCCAGCTCCAATCAGCCCCAGCATTTT,CASSNQPQHF
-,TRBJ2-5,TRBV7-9,TGTGCCAGCAGCCCCCTTCGGGAGCTTTGGGAGACCCAGTACTTC,CASSPLRELWETQYF
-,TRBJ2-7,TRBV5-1,TGCGCCAGCAGCTTGGAAGGGGGCGAGCAGTACTTC,CASSLEGGEQYF
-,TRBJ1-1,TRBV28,TGTGCCACCCGGTCGGTTGGCACTGAAGCTTTCTTT,CATRSVGTEAFF
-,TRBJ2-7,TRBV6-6,TGTGCCAGCAGCGGAGGCTCCTACGAGCAGTACTTC,CASSGGSYEQYF
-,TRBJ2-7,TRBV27,TGTGCCAGCAGTTTATCGAAAGGTGGAGGGATCTACGAGCAGTACTTC,CASSLSKGGGIYEQYF
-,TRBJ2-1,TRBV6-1,TGTGCCAGCAGGACGGGGTTTTACAATGAGCAGTTCTTC,CASRTGFYNEQFF
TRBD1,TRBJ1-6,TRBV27,TGTGCCAGCAGTTTATCTCCAGGGGGCCAATCACCCCTCCACTTT,CASSLSPGGQSPLHF
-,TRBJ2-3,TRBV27,TGTGCCAGCAGTTTCAGGCGCACAGATACGCAGTATTTT,CASSFRRTDTQYF
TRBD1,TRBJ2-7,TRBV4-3,TGCGCCAGCAGCCAAGTTTCGACAGGGCCTAATTCCTACGAGCAGTACTTC,CASSQVSTGPNSYEQYF
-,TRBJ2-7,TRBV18,TGTGCCAGCTCACCCGGGAACTACGAGCAGTACTTC,CASSPGNYEQYF
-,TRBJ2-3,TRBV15,TGTGCCACCAGCTCCCCGCGACAGGTTGCAGATACGCAGTATTTT,CATSSPRQVADTQYF